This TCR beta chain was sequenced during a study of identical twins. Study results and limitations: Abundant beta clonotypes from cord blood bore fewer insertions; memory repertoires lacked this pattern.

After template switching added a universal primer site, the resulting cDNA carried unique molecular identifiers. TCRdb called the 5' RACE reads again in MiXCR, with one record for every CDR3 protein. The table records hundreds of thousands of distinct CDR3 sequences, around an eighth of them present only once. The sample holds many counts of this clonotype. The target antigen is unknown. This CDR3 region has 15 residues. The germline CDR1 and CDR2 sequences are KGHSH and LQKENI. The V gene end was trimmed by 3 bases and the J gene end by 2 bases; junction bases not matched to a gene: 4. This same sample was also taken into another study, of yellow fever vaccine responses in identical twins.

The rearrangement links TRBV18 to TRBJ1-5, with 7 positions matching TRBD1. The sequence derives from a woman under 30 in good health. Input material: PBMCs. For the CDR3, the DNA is TGTGCCAGCTCACCTGACAGGGTCGGCAATCAGCCCCAGCATTTT. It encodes CASSPDRVGNQPQHF.